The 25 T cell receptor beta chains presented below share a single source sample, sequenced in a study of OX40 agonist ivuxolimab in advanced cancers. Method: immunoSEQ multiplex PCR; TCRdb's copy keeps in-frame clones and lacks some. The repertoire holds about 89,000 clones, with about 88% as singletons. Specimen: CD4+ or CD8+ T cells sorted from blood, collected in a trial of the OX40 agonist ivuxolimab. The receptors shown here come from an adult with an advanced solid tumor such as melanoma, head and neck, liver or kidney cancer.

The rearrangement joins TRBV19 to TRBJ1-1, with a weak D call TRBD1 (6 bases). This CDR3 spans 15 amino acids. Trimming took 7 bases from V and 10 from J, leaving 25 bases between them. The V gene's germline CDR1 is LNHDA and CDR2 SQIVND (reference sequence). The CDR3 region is CASIHKEGRGGPAFF. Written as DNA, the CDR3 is TGTGCCAGTATTCATAAGGAGGGCAGGGGAGGGCCAGCTTTCTTT.

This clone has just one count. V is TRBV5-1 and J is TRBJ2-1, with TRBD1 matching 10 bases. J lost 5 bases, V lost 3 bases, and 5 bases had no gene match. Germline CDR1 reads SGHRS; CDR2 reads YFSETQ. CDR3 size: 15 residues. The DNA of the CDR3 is TGCGCCAGCAGCTACCAGGGACAGGGGAACAATGAGCAGTTCTTC. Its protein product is CASSYQGQGNNEQFF.

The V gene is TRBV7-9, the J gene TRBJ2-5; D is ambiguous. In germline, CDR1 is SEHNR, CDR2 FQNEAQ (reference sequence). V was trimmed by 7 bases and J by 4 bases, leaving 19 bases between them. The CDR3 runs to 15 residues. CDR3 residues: CASTRTGSPLETQYF. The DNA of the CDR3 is TGTGCCAGCACCCGAACGGGTTCGCCTTTAGAGACCCAGTACTTC.

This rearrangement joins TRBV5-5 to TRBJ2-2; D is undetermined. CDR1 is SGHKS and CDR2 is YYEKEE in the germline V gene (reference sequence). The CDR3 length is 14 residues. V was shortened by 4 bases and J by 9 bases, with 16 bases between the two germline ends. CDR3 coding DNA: TGTGCCAGCAGCGCCGAACAAACGGTTAGGGAGCTGTTTTTT. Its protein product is CASSAEQTVRELFF.

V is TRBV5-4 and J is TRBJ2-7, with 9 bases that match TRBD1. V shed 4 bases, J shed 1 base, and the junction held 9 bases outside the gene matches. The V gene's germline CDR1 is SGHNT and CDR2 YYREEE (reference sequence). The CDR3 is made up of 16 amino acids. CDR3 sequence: CASSLSRDRASYEQYF. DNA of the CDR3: TGTGCCAGCAGCCTTTCCCGGGACAGGGCATCCTACGAGCAGTACTTC.

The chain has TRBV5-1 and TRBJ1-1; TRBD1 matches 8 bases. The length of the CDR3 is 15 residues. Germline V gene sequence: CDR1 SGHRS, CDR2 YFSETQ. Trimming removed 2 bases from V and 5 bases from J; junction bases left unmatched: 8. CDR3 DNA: TGCGCCAGCAGCTTCGTGCCAGGGGGCAATACTGAAGCTTTCTTT. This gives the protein CASSFVPGGNTEAFF.

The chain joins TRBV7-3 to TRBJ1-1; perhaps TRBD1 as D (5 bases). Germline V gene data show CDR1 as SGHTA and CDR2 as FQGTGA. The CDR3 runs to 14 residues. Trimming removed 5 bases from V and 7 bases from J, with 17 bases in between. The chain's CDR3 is CASSPNGGKSEAFF. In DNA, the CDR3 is TGTGCCAGCAGCCCAAATGGGGGTAAGAGTGAAGCTTTCTTT.

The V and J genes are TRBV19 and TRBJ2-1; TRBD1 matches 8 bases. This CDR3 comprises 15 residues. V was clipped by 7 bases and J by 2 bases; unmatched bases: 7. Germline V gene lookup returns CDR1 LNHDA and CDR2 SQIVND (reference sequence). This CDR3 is CASTSDRAAYNEQFF. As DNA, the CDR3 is TGTGCCAGTACCTCGGACAGGGCGGCCTACAATGAGCAGTTCTTC.

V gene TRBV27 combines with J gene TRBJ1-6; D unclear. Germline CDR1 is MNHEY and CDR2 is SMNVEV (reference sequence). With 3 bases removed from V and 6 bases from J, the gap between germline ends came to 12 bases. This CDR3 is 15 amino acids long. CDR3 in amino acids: CASSFSSGFNSPLHF. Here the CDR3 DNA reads TGTGCCAGCAGTTTTTCATCGGGGTTTAATTCACCCCTCCACTTT.

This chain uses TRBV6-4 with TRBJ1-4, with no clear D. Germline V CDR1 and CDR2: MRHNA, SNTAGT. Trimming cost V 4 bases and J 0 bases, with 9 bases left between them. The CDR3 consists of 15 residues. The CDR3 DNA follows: TGTGCCAGCAGTGGTCGGATTGCAACTAATGAAAAACTGTTTTTT. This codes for CASSGRIATNEKLFF.

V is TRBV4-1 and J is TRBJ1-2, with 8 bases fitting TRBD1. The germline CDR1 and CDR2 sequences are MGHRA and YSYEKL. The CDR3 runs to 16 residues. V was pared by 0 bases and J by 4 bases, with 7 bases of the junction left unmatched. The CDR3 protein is CASSQEKIGTGYGYTF. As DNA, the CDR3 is TGCGCCAGCAGCCAAGAAAAGATTGGGACAGGCTATGGCTACACCTTC.

The chain's CDR3 is CASSQAGLAGGSDTQYF. The CDR3 DNA sequence: TGTGCCAGCAGCCAAGCTGGACTAGCGGGGGGCTCAGATACGCAGTATTTT. The chain uses TRBV14 and TRBJ2-3, with 14 bases fitting TRBD2. Germline V gene lookup returns CDR1 SGHDN and CDR2 FVKESK. V was pared by 1 base and J by 4 bases, with 4 bases of the junction left unmatched. This CDR3 has 17 residues.

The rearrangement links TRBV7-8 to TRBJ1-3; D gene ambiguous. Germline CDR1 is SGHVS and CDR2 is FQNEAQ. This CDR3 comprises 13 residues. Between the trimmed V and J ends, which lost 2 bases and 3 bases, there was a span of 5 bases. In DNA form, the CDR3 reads TGTGCCAGCAGCTTACTCAATGGAAACACCATATATTTT. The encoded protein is CASSLLNGNTIYF.

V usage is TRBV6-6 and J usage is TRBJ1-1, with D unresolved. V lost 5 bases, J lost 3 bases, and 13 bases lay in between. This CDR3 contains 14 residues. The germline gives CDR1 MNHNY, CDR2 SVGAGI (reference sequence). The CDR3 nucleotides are TGTGCCAGCAGTACTGGACGGGGAGACACTGAAGCTTTCTTT. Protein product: CASSTGRGDTEAFF.

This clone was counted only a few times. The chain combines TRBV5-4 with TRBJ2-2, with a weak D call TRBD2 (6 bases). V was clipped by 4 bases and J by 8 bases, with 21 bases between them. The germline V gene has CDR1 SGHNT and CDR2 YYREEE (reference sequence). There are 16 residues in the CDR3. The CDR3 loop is CASSPQGGVLQGELFF. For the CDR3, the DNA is TGTGCCAGCAGCCCGCAAGGCGGGGTACTCCAGGGGGAGCTGTTTTTT.

In DNA form, the CDR3 reads TGTGCCAGCAGCTCAGGGTCGCGGCATGGGAACACTGAAGCTTTCTTT. Its protein is CASSSGSRHGNTEAFF. The chain recombines TRBV5-4 with TRBJ1-1, with a tentative D call TRBD1 (5 bases). The CDR3 sequence is 16 residues long. Trimming shortened V by 3 bases and J by 1 base, and 16 bases separated the two germline ends. Germline values: CDR1 SGHNT, CDR2 YYREEE (reference sequence). The full variable domain, rest sourced from reference TRBV5-4 and TRBJ1-1, is ETGVTQSPTHLIKTRGQQVTLRCSSQSGHNTVSWYQQALGQGPQFIFQYYREEENGRGNFPPRFSGLQFPNYSSELNVNALELDDSALYLCASSSGSRHGNTEAFFGQGTRLTVV.

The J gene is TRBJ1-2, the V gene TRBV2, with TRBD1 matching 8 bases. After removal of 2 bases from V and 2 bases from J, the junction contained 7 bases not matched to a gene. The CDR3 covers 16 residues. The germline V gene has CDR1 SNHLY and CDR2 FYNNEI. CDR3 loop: CASSELSRDRNYGYTF. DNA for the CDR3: TGTGCCAGCAGTGAACTCTCCCGGGACAGGAACTATGGCTACACCTTC.

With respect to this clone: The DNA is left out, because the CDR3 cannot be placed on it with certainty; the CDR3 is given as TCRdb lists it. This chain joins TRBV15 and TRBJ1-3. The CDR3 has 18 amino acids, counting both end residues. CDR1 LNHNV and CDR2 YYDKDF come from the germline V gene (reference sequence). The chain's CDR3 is CATSAFLWTVSSGNTIYF.

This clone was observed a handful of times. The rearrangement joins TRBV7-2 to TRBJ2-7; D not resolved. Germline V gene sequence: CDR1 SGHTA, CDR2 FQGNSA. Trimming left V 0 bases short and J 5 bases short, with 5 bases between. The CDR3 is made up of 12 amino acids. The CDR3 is CASSLAQDEQYF. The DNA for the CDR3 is TGTGCCAGCAGCTTAGCCCAGGACGAGCAGTACTTC.

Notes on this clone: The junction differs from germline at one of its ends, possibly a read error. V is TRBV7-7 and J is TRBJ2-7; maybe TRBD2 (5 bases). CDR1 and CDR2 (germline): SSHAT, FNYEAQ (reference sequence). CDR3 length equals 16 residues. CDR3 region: CASSLALFGLPYEQYF. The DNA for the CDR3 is TGTGCTAGCAGCTTAGCGCTTTTCGGACTCCCCTACGAGCAGTACTTC.

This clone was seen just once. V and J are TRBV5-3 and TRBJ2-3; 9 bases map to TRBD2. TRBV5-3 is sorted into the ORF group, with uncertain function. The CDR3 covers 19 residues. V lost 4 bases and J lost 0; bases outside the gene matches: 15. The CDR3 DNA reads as TGTGCCAGAAGCCCCGACTCCTGGGAGCGGGGGGCTAGCACAGATACGCAGTATTTT. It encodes CARSPDSWERGASTDTQYF.

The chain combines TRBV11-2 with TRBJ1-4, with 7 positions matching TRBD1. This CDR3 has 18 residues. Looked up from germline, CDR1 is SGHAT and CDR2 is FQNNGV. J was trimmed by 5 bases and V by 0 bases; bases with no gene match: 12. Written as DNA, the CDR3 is TGTGCCAGCAGCTTAGATCGGGCAGGGGGTTTACTGAATGAAAAACTGTTTTTT. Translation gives CASSLDRAGGLLNEKLFF.

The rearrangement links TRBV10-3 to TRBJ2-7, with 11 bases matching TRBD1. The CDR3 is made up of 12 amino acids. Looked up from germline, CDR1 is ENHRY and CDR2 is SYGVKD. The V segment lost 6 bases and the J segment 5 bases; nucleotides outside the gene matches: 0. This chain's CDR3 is CAIRGQGDEQYF. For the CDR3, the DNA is TGTGCCATCAGGGGACAGGGGGACGAGCAGTACTTC.

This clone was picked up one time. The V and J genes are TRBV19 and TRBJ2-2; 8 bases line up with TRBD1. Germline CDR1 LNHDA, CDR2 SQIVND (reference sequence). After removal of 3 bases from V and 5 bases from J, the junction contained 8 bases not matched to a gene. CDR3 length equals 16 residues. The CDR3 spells CASSMGQGARTGELFF. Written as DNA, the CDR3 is TGTGCCAGTAGTATGGGCCAGGGGGCGCGGACCGGGGAGCTGTTTTTT.

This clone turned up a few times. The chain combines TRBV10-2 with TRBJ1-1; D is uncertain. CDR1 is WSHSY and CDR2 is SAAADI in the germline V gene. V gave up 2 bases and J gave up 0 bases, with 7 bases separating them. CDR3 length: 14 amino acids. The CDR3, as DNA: TGCGCCAGCAGTGAGAGACACATGAACACTGAAGCTTTCTTT. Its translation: CASSERHMNTEAFF.